This TCR beta chain appears in the sequencing data of a study of shared clonotypes between healthy human individuals. CD4+ cell separation produced CD45RA+ naive and CD45RA-negative memory subsets. Several immunoSEQ plates received, in even portions, the genomic DNA of each subset. Replicate sorted-subset PCRs were loaded with around 0.2 ug DNA, 30,000 or so T cell genomes. Clones were sequenced by immunoSEQ multiplex PCR, and TCRdb holds only the in-frame ones, with some missing. The data hold around 1,000,000 clones, with roughly 77% observed a single time. The sample taken for sequencing was memory CD4+ T cells from PBMCs. Stated subset: CD45RA-negative fraction. This receptor was obtained from a man aged 18 to 29 in good health. Some clones in this sample may be carry-over from other donors' samples.

The CDR3 DNA reads as TGTGCCAGCAGTCTTATGGACGGAGGCGATGAGCAGTTCTTC. Its translation: CASSLMDGGDEQFF. The chain uses TRBV6-1 and TRBJ2-1; D is perhaps TRBD2 (5 bases). Germline-derived CDR1 and CDR2 are MNHNS and SASEGT. This CDR3 is built from 14 residues. V lost 5 bases and J lost 8, with 16 bases in between.